The 6 T cell receptor beta chains in this list originate from one sample, sequenced in a study of T-cell memory formation after mild COVID-19. TCRdb re-analysed the 5' RACE reads in MiXCR, keeping a single row per CDR3 protein. This table has under 150,000 distinct CDR3 sequences, 16% appearing once. Sequenced material: PBMCs or a T cell subset sorted from them (not recorded which). The receptors originated from an adult woman who had mild COVID-19 (a few samples of this study predate the infection). Cell type and time point are not known.

The rearrangement links TRBV7-2 to TRBJ1-3; D not resolved. There are 13 residues in the CDR3. The V and J ends lost 2 bases and 9 bases respectively, with 11 bases between them. Germline-derived CDR1 and CDR2 are SGHTA and FQGNSA. CDR3 in amino acids: CASSLTQSGTIYF. The CDR3 DNA sequence: TGTGCCAGCAGCTTAACCCAATCAGGCACCATATATTTT.

Many counts were recorded for this clonotype. Compared with germline, one end of the junction differs, possibly owing to a read error. This rearrangement joins TRBV29-1 to TRBJ1-6, with 8 bases fitting TRBD1. The germline gives CDR1 SQVTM, CDR2 ANQGSEA. The CDR3 is made up of 13 amino acids. In DNA, the CDR3 is TGCAGCGTTAAAGAGGACAGGGATTCACCCCTCCACTTT. This sequence encodes CSVKEDRDSPLHF.

V is TRBV27 and J is TRBJ2-7; D gene uncertain. Germline CDR1 MNHEY, CDR2 SMNVEV (reference sequence). The CDR3 is 13 amino acids. Deletions cut 3 bases from V and 5 bases from J, with 11 bases between. CDR3 sequence: CASSFSTSDEQYF. The CDR3 DNA reads TGTGCCAGCAGTTTCTCGACCTCGGACGAGCAGTACTTC.

Only a few counts were recorded for this clonotype. The chain is built from TRBV6-5 and TRBJ1-1; D is unclear. Germline assignment: CDR1 MNHEY and CDR2 SVGAGI. V gave up 6 bases and J gave up 4 bases, with 15 bases separating them. The CDR3 has 14 amino acids. CDR3 DNA: TGTGCCAGCAGCAATGGCTTAAGGTCCACTGAAGCTTTCTTT. Its protein product is CASSNGLRSTEAFF.

The chain uses TRBV20-1 and TRBJ2-3; 7 bases map to TRBD2. Germline loops: CDR1 DFQATT, CDR2 SNEGSKA (reference sequence). V shed 0 bases and J 4 bases; nucleotides not matched to a gene: 10. The CDR3 sequence is 16 residues long. The CDR3 DNA is TGCAGTGCTAGAGATGGGATGGCGGGAGTTGCAGATACGCAGTATTTT. Amino acid sequence: CSARDGMAGVADTQYF.

This clonotype turned up a few times. V is TRBV7-6 and J is TRBJ2-2; D not resolved. CDR3 size: 13 residues. V gave up 7 bases and J gave up 1 base, with 7 bases separating them. Germline CDR1 reads SGHVS; CDR2 reads FNYEAQ. The CDR3 DNA follows: TGTGCCAGCACGCTAGGGAACACCGGGGAGCTGTTTTTT. This codes for CASTLGNTGELFF.